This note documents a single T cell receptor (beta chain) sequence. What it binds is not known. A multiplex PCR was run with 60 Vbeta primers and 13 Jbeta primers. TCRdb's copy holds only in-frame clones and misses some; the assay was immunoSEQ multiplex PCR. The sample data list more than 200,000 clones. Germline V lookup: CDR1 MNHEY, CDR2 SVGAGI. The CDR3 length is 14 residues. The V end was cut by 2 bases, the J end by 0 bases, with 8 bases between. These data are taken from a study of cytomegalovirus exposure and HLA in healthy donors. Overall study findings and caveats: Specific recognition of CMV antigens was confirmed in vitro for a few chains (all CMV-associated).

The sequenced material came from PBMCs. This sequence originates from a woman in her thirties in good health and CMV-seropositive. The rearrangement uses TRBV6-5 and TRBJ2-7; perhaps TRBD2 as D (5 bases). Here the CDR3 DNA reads TGTGCCAGCAGTTACAGCGGAAGCTCCTACGAGCAGTACTTC. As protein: CASSYSGSSYEQYF.